This TCR beta chain was recovered during a study of cytomegalovirus exposure and HLA in healthy donors (dated 2017 in TCRdb). The study in broad terms: According to an earlier analysis of 550 to 750 of the donors, some 180 million T cells yielded 100 million or so unique TCR beta sequences and 250 to 350 Gb of sequence data. Besides the first cohort of approximately 670 subjects, a separate validation cohort made up of 120 different subjects was used. The study aimed to test whether cataloging public T cell receptors could reveal signatures of past pathogen exposure. Four or five DR-DQ haplotypes were handled as single units for association and clustering because linkage in the cohort was strong. Using immunosequencing, the study profiled T cell repertoires from fewer than 700 subjects and related those repertoires to cytomegalovirus serostatus. All discovery cohort repertoires had been generated using a single sequencing platform. Class I and class II HLA loci were covered by the typing at four-digit resolution. Donor age, sex, ethnicity and CMV serostatus were collected together with the repertoire data. Roughly 300 gigabases of sequencing data and around 88 million unique TCR sequences made up an early release that covered nearly 650 HLA-typed donors. High-throughput TCR immunosequencing, statistical association of individual TCRs with disease status, and machine learning were combined to predict cytomegalovirus infection status. An earlier analysis of about 600 of the donors used high-throughput TCR beta sequencing to judge whether each TCR beta V gene segment behaved as functional or pseudogenic. Of the 300 to 500 genotyped donors, 70% to 90% were placed in the genetic ancestry cluster associated with self-reported Caucasian donors. In a later analysis, previously published TCR beta repertoires from 550 to 750 donors were re-analyzed and high-resolution HLA genotyping was added so that TCR occurrence patterns could be studied. Typing coverage differed by locus: A, B, C, DRB1 and DQB1 were typed in about 629-640 donors, DQA1 in 522, DPA1 in 600 to 610, and DPB1 in around 490. Across roughly 420 genotyped donors of the cohort, an average of approximately 200,000 unique TCR beta nucleotide sequences per donor were sequenced, and 15% to 20% of those sequences were non-productive. Rather than drawing on any new phenotypic data, the later analysis identified candidate immune exposures from TCR beta sequences and the way those sequences occurred across donors. A later genetic analysis took genome-wide SNP genotypes for 398 of the 666 donors and used that subset as a discovery cohort.

The library was prepared using the immunoSEQ multiplex PCR assay. The multiplex PCR relied on a mix of 60 forward primers for TCR Vbeta segments and 13 reverse primers for TCR Jbeta segments. Amplification of the CDR3 region of rearranged TCR beta genes was performed with a multiplex PCR assay on genomic DNA. The amplified TCR beta libraries were sequenced on the Illumina HiSeq System as 87-base-pair reads. On the authors' methods: A later analysis counted about 80 million unique TCR beta chains across the 670 or so repertoires, and roughly 10 million of these chains were shared by at least two donors. To remove PCR and sequencing errors, raw reads were error-corrected and collapsed into unique sequences using a nearest-neighbor algorithm that merged closely related sequences. CDR3 sequences were aligned to IMGT reference sequences to assign V, D and J gene segments. For a sequence to be retained, a match of at least six nucleotides was required to both a V gene segment and a J gene segment. Rearrangements were called productive when the CDR3 lacked stop codons and stayed in frame with V and J; all others were non-productive. CDR3 was defined according to IMGT convention as the region running from the second conserved V-encoded cysteine to the conserved J-encoded phenylalanine. The earlier analysis of 500 to 600 of the donors excluded sequences that lacked an unambiguous match to a single V gene segment. In an earlier analysis of a few hundred of the donors, a V segment was called functional when productive rearrangements were above 56.7%, and segregating when the standard deviation between donors exceeded 5%. A statistical classification framework was built for diagnosing cytomegalovirus status from the catalog of TCR beta chain sequences. In a later analysis, V and J genes were assigned by comparing TCR nucleotide sequences against IMGT/GENE-DB human TR gene sequences. A later analysis assigned CDR3 sequences and most-parsimonious VDJ recombination scenarios with the TCRdist pipeline. A later analysis defined each TCR beta chain by its CDR3 amino acid sequence plus V-gene family, and excluded reads lacking a unique V-gene family. To address suspected cross-contamination and a sequencing artifact, a later analysis removed a few hundred highly shared, low-generation-probability nucleotide sequences. For each public chain, a later analysis derived a clonal expansion index from normalized ranks of inferred template counts within each repertoire. In a later analysis, generation probabilities were computed using a VDJ recombination model fitted to out-of-frame rearrangements, and the results were checked against IGoR. In a later analysis, hypergeometric tests were used to score TCR-TCR, TCR-HLA and TCR-CMV co-occurrence, with a repertoire-size bias correction applied to TCR pairs. In a later analysis, false discovery rates were estimated by permuting HLA or CMV assignments 20 times. A later analysis grouped co-occurring TCRs with DBSCAN, adding TCRdist sequence similarity when clustering within HLA-allele-positive subsets. Repertoires with fewer than 30,000 or more than 120,000 public chains, plus five repertoires with anomalous nucleotide sharing, were excluded from co-occurrence clustering. TCRdb mirrors the immuneACCESS table, restricted to in-frame sequences. Some clones are absent from its copies; in checked studies, under half trace to an unresolved V gene, and the reason for the others is unknown. V, J and clone size were drawn from that table, and D and trimming were deduced from the DNA. This sample is represented by around 190,000 clones; around 80% of them were singletons. The top ten clonotypes cover more than 0.5% of the sample.

The cohort was made up of about 610 healthy bone marrow donors. Cohort members were all nominally healthy when sampled, although unrecorded immune exposures were likely present. The donor was CMV seronegative and belonged to the group of 352 seronegative cohort members. A peripheral blood sample was collected from each donor, and TCR beta sequencing was performed on peripheral blood mononuclear cells. Genomic DNA extraction from the blood cell samples was performed with the Qiagen DNeasy Blood Extraction Kit. Study-wide findings and limitations: According to the authors, the approach could potentially be generalized to other disease states and immunological phenotypes. A later genetic analysis associated a missense DCLRE1C variant with V-gene and J-gene trimming of TCR beta chains, and an independent cohort replicated the association. Most CMV-associated TCR beta chains appeared to be HLA-restricted in a later analysis, and the HLA associations seemed to be driven largely by CMV exposure. The cohort was sequenced for TCR beta chains only, and without alpha or paired-chain data the features that could be detected were limited. A later analysis found that TCR association rates varied across HLA loci, with DRB1 alleles showing the most associated TCRs and HLA-C alleles the fewest. The classifier was reported to diagnose cytomegalovirus status with high specificity and sensitivity in both the original cohort and the validation cohort. CMV serostatus was the only immune exposure information available for the cohort. An earlier analysis of approximately 570 of the donors showed that most TCR beta V segments appeared in productive rearrangements either about 87% or about 30% of the time, which broadly matched IMGT annotations. Several of the top co-occurrence clusters appeared to be linked to parvovirus B19, influenza, CMV and Epstein-Barr virus, according to a later analysis. Three of the identified cytomegalovirus-associated TCR beta chains were confirmed in vitro to be specific for cytomegalovirus antigens. A further reported finding was that TCR beta sequences accurately predicted the HLA-A and HLA-B alleles for most subjects in the first cohort. In a later analysis, some 18,000 TCR beta sequences were associated with specific HLA alleles at a false discovery rate of 0.05. Because some donors lacked HLA typing at each locus, the association tests relied only on the typed subset. Most TCR sequences were observed very rarely across donors, whereas some public TCRs were present in many individuals. Presence/absence analyses assumed roughly uniform sequencing depth across donors, an assumption that may not hold. A later genetic analysis reported fewer N-insertions in productive TCRs among donors in an Asian-associated ancestry cluster than the approximately 700-donor mean. Because the 87-base-pair reads could not distinguish some IMGT-functional V segments, including TRBV6-2 and TRBV6-3, those segments were excluded. The sequencing pipeline was judged likely to have produced a cluster of highly shared sequence variants as a technical artifact. When HLA alleles, especially DR and DQ, strongly co-occurred, attributing TCR associations to individual alleles was difficult. A total of about 150 TCR beta chains were listed by the study as associated with cytomegalovirus. In a later analysis, HLA-associated TCR beta chains showed more clonal expansion and lower generation probabilities than non-associated chains that were equally common. Linkage disequilibrium might explain the correlated functional status among segregating V segments, but an unknown experimental factor could not be excluded. The earlier analysis of around 600 of the donors excluded roughly 16 rarely observed V segments, including chromosome 9 orphons, because counts were too low.

About this clone itself: Its specific antigen is unknown. No quality values exist for individual bases; no much larger clone is one base distant.

CDR1 and CDR2, per the germline V gene (reference sequence), are SGHNT and YYREEE. From V the trimming removes 3 bases and from J it removes 5 bases, while the gene matches leave 10 bases of the junction unaccounted for. From its cysteine to its phenylalanine, the CDR3 spans 15 amino acids. CDR3 DNA only is kept here, 45 bases in frame from base 1. The rearranged chain carries TRBV5-4 and TRBJ2-5; 7 central bases correspond to TRBD1. Input material: PBMCs. This TCR was sampled from a woman in her fifties or sixties in good health and CMV-seronegative. The sequence in DNA is TGTGCCAGCAGCTCGCTAGACAGGGAATTGGAGACCCAGTACTTC. It specifies CASSSLDRELETQYF.